Listed here is a single T cell receptor beta chain. The data were obtained in a study of T cell responses to AZD1222 COVID-19 vaccine. This CDR3 contains 15 residues. The V segment lost 4 bases and the J segment 5 bases; nucleotides outside the gene matches: 4. Germline CDR1 reads SGHVS; CDR2 reads FQNEAQ. Sequencing used immunoSEQ multiplex PCR; TCRdb keeps in-frame clones, though not all of them. The sample lists approximately 100,000 clones; 90% were seen once. The receptor's source is an adult in good health. The sequencing used peripheral blood, collected on day 0 of AZD1222 vaccination. The chain carries TRBV7-8 and TRBJ2-3, with 12 bases aligning to TRBD1. CDR3 region: CASSWGQGARDTQYF. The CDR3 DNA is TGTGCCAGCAGCTGGGGACAGGGGGCGCGAGATACGCAGTATTTT.